A selection of T cell receptor beta chains follows, all from one sample in a study of blood T cell repertoires in COVID-19. Profiled with immunoSEQ multiplex PCR; TCRdb holds only in-frame clones, not every one. The sample lists 140,000 or so clones, 88% occurring once. The sequenced sample consisted of peripheral blood. These receptors all come from a human donor with COVID-19, enrolled during active disease. The donor label of this sample is uncertain. CDR3s include the opening cysteine and the closing phenylalanine or tryptophan. Each record gives: D gene, clone size, J gene, V gene, CDR3 DNA, CDR3 protein. D genes are given only for firm matches. A clone size is listed for some rows: how often the clone was seen (once, few, many), or a class if it is expanded.

TRBD2	-	TRBJ2-1	TRBV3-1/TRBV3-2	TGTGCCAGCAGCCCGGGACTAGCGGGAGGCAATGAGCAGTTCTTC	CASSPGLAGGNEQFF
TRBD1	once	TRBJ2-7	TRBV6-4	TGTGCCAGCAGTGTAATCTCCCCTGTCCAGCCCGGGACAGGGTTTTACGAGCAGTACTTC	CASSVISPVQPGTGFYEQYF
-	-	TRBJ2-7	TRBV5-1	TGCGCCAGCAGCGTGTTTGGGGGGAGCGAGCAGTACTTC	CASSVFGGSEQYF
TRBD1	-	TRBJ1-6	TRBV27	TGTGCCAGCAGTCGATGGACAGGGAATTCACCCCTCCACTTT	CASSRWTGNSPLHF
TRBD1	-	TRBJ1-1	TRBV10-2	TGCGCCAGCAGTGAGTCTACAGGGGCAAGTGTATCGAACACTGAAGCTTTCTTT	CASSESTGASVSNTEAFF
-	-	TRBJ2-7	TRBV6-5	TGTGCCAGCTCACCCTCTACGACAGGGAGGTACGAGCAGTACTTC	CASSPSTTGRYEQYF
-	-	TRBJ2-7	TRBV29-1	TGCAGCGTTGAGGGGGGACTCCGACAGCAGTACTTC	CSVEGGLRQQYF
TRBD2	-	TRBJ2-1	TRBV25-1	TGTGCCAGCAGTGGACTAGCGGCGGATGGTGAGCAGTTCTTC	CASSGLAADGEQFF
-	-	TRBJ2-5	TRBV11-1	TGTGCCAGCAGCTCCCCCCGCGGTCAAGAGACCCAGTACTTC	CASSSPRGQETQYF
-	-	TRBJ2-5	TRBV3-1/TRBV3-2	TGTGCCAGCAGCCAAGATAGAGAGACCCAGTACTTC	CASSQDRETQYF
TRBD1	-	TRBJ1-2	TRBV27	TGTGCCAGCAGTTTATTTTCTCGGGACAGCTATGGCTACACCTTC	CASSLFSRDSYGYTF
TRBD1	-	TRBJ1-3	TRBV4-1	TGCGCCAGCAGCCTAATTAGACAGGGAATCTCTGGAAACACCATATATTTT	CASSLIRQGISGNTIYF
TRBD1	few	TRBJ2-5	TRBV2	TGTGCCAGCAGTGGAGGTCTCCAACAGGGGGCAGGGGAGACCCAGTACTTC	CASSGGLQQGAGETQYF
-	few	TRBJ1-6	TRBV5-1	TGCGCCAGCACCTTCGGGGTCCGGGGATCACCCCTCCACTTT	CASTFGVRGSPLHF
-	-	TRBJ2-2	TRBV11-2	TGTGCCAGCAGCCACCTGCGAAACACCGGGGAGCTGTTTTTT	CASSHLRNTGELFF
TRBD1	-	TRBJ1-6	TRBV9	TGTGCCAGCAGCGCGATACAGGGGACTCATTCACCCCTCCACTTT	CASSAIQGTHSPLHF
-	-	TRBJ1-1	TRBV7-2	TGTGCCAGCAGCTACAGGGAGAACACTGAAGCTTTCTTT	CASSYRENTEAFF
-	once	TRBJ1-1	TRBV3-1/TRBV3-2	TGTGCCAGCAGCCAACGGGTAGGAGAAGCTTTCTTT	CASSQRVGEAFF
TRBD1	-	TRBJ1-2	TRBV6-5	TGTGCCACGGACAGGGGACCCCGTACTGGCTACACCTTC	CATDRGPRTGYTF
TRBD2	few	TRBJ2-5	TRBV14	TGTGCCAGCAGCCCCATGGGAGGGATGGAGACCCAGTACTTC	CASSPMGGMETQYF
TRBD2	-	TRBJ2-1	TRBV11-2	TGTGCCAGCAGCGAGACTAGCGGGGGGGCCAATGAGCAGTTCTTC	CASSETSGGANEQFF
TRBD1	-	TRBJ2-7	TRBV18	TGTGCCAGCTCACCAGGACAGGTGCTACGCTACGAGCAGTACTTC	CASSPGQVLRYEQYF
-	-	TRBJ2-5	TRBV19	TGTGCCAGTAGTAAGGCCCCCCCGGACACACAAGAGACCCAGTACTTC	CASSKAPPDTQETQYF